Below are 25 T cell receptor beta chains sequenced from a single sample in a study of T cells in Graves' hyperthyroidism and ophthalmopathy. Amplified TCR beta CDR3 regions came from RNA transcripts. The TCR CDR3 first-round RT-PCR relied on the HTBI primer set. TCRdb redid the calling of the multiplex PCR reads with MiXCR, one entry per CDR3 protein. This sample has approximately 270,000 distinct CDR3 sequences; more than 12% occur once, and the top ten carry about 14%. Sequenced input: blood. The receptors here all came from a woman aged 40-49 years with Graves' hyperthyroidism that later progressed to Graves' ophthalmopathy.

This clonotype showed up many times. The chain couples TRBV7-2 to TRBJ2-3; TRBD1 might be the D (5 bases). V was cut by 5 bases and J by 0 bases, with 9 bases left in between. This CDR3 has 14 amino acids. Germline V gene lookup returns CDR1 SGHTA and CDR2 FQGNSA. For the CDR3, the DNA is TGTGCCAGCAGCCTCAGGGCTAGCACAGATACGCAGTATTTT. Residues: CASSLRASTDTQYF.

This clonotype was picked up many times. The gene calls are TRBV7-9 and TRBJ2-3; D possibly uses TRBD1 or TRBD2 (5 bases each). V lost 0 bases to trimming and J lost 4 bases, with 8 bases between them. Germline V gives CDR1 SEHNR, CDR2 FQNEAQ (reference sequence). This CDR3 is built from 14 residues. The CDR3, as DNA: TGTGCCAGCAGCTTAGCGGGGGAGTCAGATACGCAGTATTTT. Translating it yields CASSLAGESDTQYF.

This clonotype was detected ten times or more. V gene TRBV4-1 combines with J gene TRBJ2-5; 12 nucleotides match TRBD2. The CDR3 consists of 16 residues. The J segment lost 1 base and the V segment lost 4 bases, leaving 4 bases of the junction unmatched. Germline CDR1 reads MGHRA; CDR2 reads YSYEKL. The DNA of the CDR3 is TGCGCCAGCAGCCGGCCGACTAGCGGGAGCCAAGAGACCCAGTACTTC. Its protein product is CASSRPTSGSQETQYF.

This clonotype was observed at least ten times. This CDR3 reads CASVRQLQETQYF. CDR3 nucleotides: TGTGCCAGCGTCAGGCAGCTACAAGAGACCCAGTACTTC. The V and J genes are TRBV2 and TRBJ2-5; D ambiguous. There are 13 residues in the CDR3. V was pared by 8 bases and J by 2 bases, with 12 bases between. CDR1 is SNHLY, CDR2 FYNNEI, per germline.

This clonotype appeared many times. The chain recombines TRBV9 with TRBJ2-3; D is perhaps TRBD2 (6 bases). CDR3 length: 14 residues. The ends were cut back, 2 bases at V and 2 bases at J, with 9 bases in the middle. Germline assignment: CDR1 SGDLS and CDR2 YYNGEE. CDR3 in DNA: TGTGCCAGCAGCGTGTCTAGCGACACAGATACGCAGTATTTT. Translated: CASSVSSDTDTQYF.

This clonotype was seen repeatedly, ten times or more. This chain joins TRBV6-2 or TRBV6-3 and TRBJ2-7; D may be TRBD1 (5 bases). V dropped 4 bases and J dropped 3 bases, with 13 bases sitting between them. CDR1 is MNHEY, CDR2 SVGEGT, per germline. The CDR3 contains 14 residues. CDR3 sequence reads: CASSSRALDYEQYF. CDR3 bases: TGTGCCAGCAGTTCCAGGGCCTTAGACTACGAGCAGTACTTC.

This clonotype was seen repeatedly, ten times or more. V is TRBV7-2 and J is TRBJ2-7; 8 bases fit TRBD1. V lost 5 bases, J lost 5 bases, and 2 bases stayed unmatched. The CDR3 has 12 amino acids. The germline V gene has CDR1 SGHTA and CDR2 FQGNSA. The CDR3 coding sequence is TGTGCCAGCAGCCGACAGGGGAACGAGCAGTACTTC. As protein: CASSRQGNEQYF.

This clonotype was seen at least ten times. The chain combines TRBV27 with TRBJ2-1; D gene ambiguous. The CDR3 contains 14 residues. Trimming stripped 4 bases from V and 6 bases from J, with 13 bases between. Germline assignment: CDR1 MNHEY and CDR2 SMNVEV (reference sequence). The chain's CDR3 is CASSWSAYANEQFF. DNA of the CDR3: TGTGCCAGCAGTTGGAGTGCGTACGCCAATGAGCAGTTCTTC.

This clonotype was observed many times. This chain connects TRBV11-2 to TRBJ2-1; TRBD2 matches at 13 bases. The germline V gene has CDR1 SGHAT and CDR2 FQNNGV. This CDR3 has 14 residues. Unmatched junction bases numbered 0, after V lost 3 bases and J lost 7 bases. CDR3 nucleotides: TGTGCCAGCAGCTTGGGACTAGCGGGAAATGAGCAGTTCTTC. Residues: CASSLGLAGNEQFF.

To note about this clonotype: A clone one base away is much larger, so this may be a read error. This chain joins TRBV29-1 and TRBJ2-3, with TRBD2 matching over 11 bases. This CDR3 is 16 amino acids long. Germline V gene data show CDR1 as SQVTM and CDR2 as ANQGSEA. V lost 4 bases to trimming and J lost 3 bases; unmatched junction nucleotides: 9. The CDR3 DNA is TGCAGCGTTGTGGTTTTCCGACTAGCGGGGACAGATACGCAGTATTTT. Translating it yields CSVVVFRLAGTDTQYF.

This rearrangement joins TRBV5-5 to TRBJ1-1; 8 bases are a match to TRBD1. CDR1 and CDR2 from the germline V gene are SGHKS and YYEKEE (reference sequence). There are 14 residues in the CDR3. The V segment lost 3 bases and the J segment 1 base; nucleotides outside the gene matches: 2. CDR3 DNA sequence: TGTGCCAGCAGCTGGGGACAGGCGAACACTGAAGCTTTCTTT. It encodes CASSWGQANTEAFF. Together with reference TRBV5-5 and TRBJ1-1, the CDR3 gives the full variable domain: DAGVTQSPTHLIKTRGQQVTLRCSPISGHKSVSWYQQVLGQGPQFIFQYYEKEERGRGNFPDRFSARQFPNYSSELNVNALLLGDSALYLCASSWGQANTEAFFGQGTRLTVV.

This clonotype was seen many times. This rearrangement joins TRBV7-8 to TRBJ2-1; the D gene could be TRBD1 or TRBD2 (5 bases each). The CDR3 has 17 residues. The germline V gene has CDR1 SGHVS and CDR2 FQNEAQ. V was shortened by 0 bases and J by 2 bases, with 14 bases between the two germline ends. The CDR3 coding sequence is TGTGCCAGCAGCTTAGCGACGGGACGGTTTACCTACAATGAGCAGTTCTTC. Protein product: CASSLATGRFTYNEQFF. Full variable domain (missing parts from reference TRBV7-8 and TRBJ2-1): GAGVSQSPRYKVAKRGQDVALRCDPISGHVSLFWYQQALGQGPEFLTYFQNEAQLDKSGLPSDRFFAERPEGSVSTLKIQRTQQEDSAVYLCASSLATGRFTYNEQFFGPGTRLTVL.

This clonotype has ten or more counts. The CDR3 loop is CAWSVTGNQPQHF. CDR3 DNA sequence: TGTGCCTGGAGTGTGACAGGTAATCAGCCCCAGCATTTT. The chain is built from TRBV30 and TRBJ1-5; D possibly corresponds to TRBD1 (6 bases). There are 13 residues in the CDR3. The V gene lost 0 bases and the J gene lost 4 bases, with 7 bases spanning the gap. CDR1 and CDR2 from the germline V gene are GTSNPN and SVGIG (reference sequence).

Notes on this clonotype: A much larger clone lies one base from this, so it may be a read error. The rearrangement joins TRBV6-2 or TRBV6-3 to TRBJ2-3; D uncertain. V was cut by 4 bases and J by 4 bases, with 15 bases left in between. This CDR3 comprises 15 residues. Germline V gene sequence: CDR1 MNHEY, CDR2 SVGEGT. DNA for the CDR3: TGTGCCAGCAGTTTTTCCAAGAGTGAGCCAGATACGCAGTATTTT. This encodes CASSFSKSEPDTQYF.

V gene TRBV20-1 combines with J gene TRBJ2-3; no definite D call. Germline V lookup: CDR1 DFQATT, CDR2 SNEGSKA (reference sequence). The CDR3 length is 12 residues. V was shortened by 6 bases and J by 6 bases, with 13 bases between the two germline ends. CDR3 region: CSARSIGDTQYF. Written as DNA, the CDR3 is TGCAGTGCCCGCTCCATAGGCGATACGCAGTATTTT.

Many counts were recorded for this clonotype. The chain uses TRBV5-6 and TRBJ2-5; D is uncertain. Germline loops: CDR1 SGHDT, CDR2 YYEEEE. CDR3 length: 13 amino acids. V lost 1 base and J 3 bases, leaving 7 bases between the germline ends. In DNA, the CDR3 is TGTGCCAGCAGCTTGAACCGGAAAGAGACCCAGTACTTC. Its protein product is CASSLNRKETQYF.

The gene calls are TRBV6-5 and TRBJ2-3; D not certain. Germline V gene data show CDR1 as MNHEY and CDR2 as SVGAGI. V was shortened by 0 bases and J by 1 base, with 5 bases between the two germline ends. CDR3 size: 14 residues. CDR3 nucleotides: TGTGCCAGCAGTTACTCTACAGGCACAGATACGCAGTATTTT. Its protein product is CASSYSTGTDTQYF.

This clonotype was counted ten times or more. This chain links TRBV11-2 with TRBJ1-4; D perhaps matches TRBD1 (6 bases). CDR1 is SGHAT and CDR2 is FQNNGV in the germline V gene. With 4 bases removed from V and 5 bases from J, the gap between germline ends came to 20 bases. This CDR3 has 17 residues. CDR3 nucleotide sequence: TGTGCCAGCAGCTCAGACGCGAGACAGGTGTCCAATGAAAAACTGTTTTTT. Protein product: CASSSDARQVSNEKLFF.

The chain couples TRBV14 to TRBJ2-3; no definite D call. This CDR3 is built from 13 residues. Germline V CDR1 and CDR2: SGHDN, FVKESK. Trimming pared 2 bases from V and 5 bases from J, leaving 8 bases between. The DNA of the CDR3 is TGTGCCAGCAGCCAAAGGGTTCGAGATACGCAGTATTTT. It specifies CASSQRVRDTQYF.

In this sample, this clonotype turned up many times. CDR3 DNA: TGTGCCAGCAGCTTAGATCTCTGGACTAGCCGCGCCTACGAGCAGTACTTC. As protein: CASSLDLWTSRAYEQYF. The chain is built from TRBV11-2 and TRBJ2-7; 8 nucleotides align to TRBD2. Germline loops: CDR1 SGHAT, CDR2 FQNNGV. The CDR3 has 17 amino acids. Germline trimming cut 0 bases from V and 2 bases from J; bases unmatched to any gene: 9.

This clonotype was seen a handful of times. The chain joins TRBV29-1 to TRBJ2-1, with D unclear. Trimming took off 0 bases at V and 9 bases at J, with 6 bases between the two ends. Germline CDR1 reads SQVTM; CDR2 reads ANQGSEA. The CDR3 spans 11 residues. The CDR3 loop reads CSVEEVLEQFF. The CDR3 DNA reads TGCAGCGTTGAAGAGGTACTTGAGCAGTTCTTC.

This clonotype has a count of ten or more. This chain joins TRBV2 and TRBJ1-5; D uncertain. Trimming left V 4 bases short and J 9 bases short, with 16 bases between. The CDR3 runs to 14 residues. Germline values: CDR1 SNHLY, CDR2 FYNNEI. Written as DNA, the CDR3 is TGTGCCAGCAGTGCCTCGAGTACGTCACGGCCCCAGCATTTT. It is translated as CASSASSTSRPQHF.

The table lists this clonotype with many counts. This chain uses TRBV29-1 with TRBJ2-5; the D gene is possibly TRBD1 (6 bases). CDR3 length equals 15 residues. CDR1 SQVTM and CDR2 ANQGSEA come from the germline V gene. V was trimmed by 5 bases and J by 2 bases, leaving 18 bases between them. CDR3 region: CSVPRQENYQETQYF. The CDR3 DNA is TGCAGCGTTCCACGACAGGAGAACTATCAAGAGACCCAGTACTTC.

This clonotype was seen only a few times. The rearrangement joins TRBV6-2 or TRBV6-3 to TRBJ1-2, with D uncertain. Trimming removed 8 bases at V and 5 bases at J, with 9 bases between. CDR1 MNHEY and CDR2 SVGEGT come from the germline V gene. The CDR3 has 11 amino acids. The CDR3 DNA is TGTGCCAGCTTCAACGGGTATGGCTACACCTTC. Its translation: CASFNGYGYTF.

This clonotype came up a few times. This chain links TRBV6-1 with TRBJ2-1; a weak D match, TRBD1 (6 bases). The germline gives CDR1 MNHNS, CDR2 SASEGT. V lost 5 bases to trimming and J lost 7 bases, with 21 bases between them. This CDR3 is 16 amino acids long. This chain's CDR3 is CASSRTGTVYRNEQFF. The CDR3 nucleotides read TGTGCCAGCAGTAGAACAGGGACCGTATACCGAAATGAGCAGTTCTTC.